The rows below give T cell receptor beta chains drawn from one sample of a study of CD4+ T cells in melanoma. This table comes from immunoSEQ multiplex PCR, and its TCRdb copy is limited to in-frame clones, with some not included. Here the sample spans approximately 47,000 clones, roughly nine tenths being singletons. The source material was peripheral blood. The receptors come from a human donor with melanoma. The CDR3 runs from the conserved cysteine through the conserved F or W. The D gene is left open where the match is weak. Clone size is shown for a subset of rows, as once, few, many or a class of expanded clone.

TRBJ1-2 | NA | NA | TRBV7-8 | CASGTGTNYGYTF | TGTGCCAGCGGAACAGGGACAAACTATGGCTACACCTTC
TRBJ2-1 | NA | NA | TRBV27 | CASSARQSSYNEQFF | TGTGCCAGCAGCGCGAGACAGAGCTCCTACAATGAGCAGTTCTTC
TRBJ2-7 | TRBD1 | NA | TRBV19 | CATVGGTGGHEQYF | TGTGCCACCGTAGGAGGGACAGGGGGCCACGAGCAGTACTTC
TRBJ2-1 | TRBD2 | NA | TRBV5-6 | CASSLGYASGAPANEQFF | TGTGCCAGCAGCTTGGGATACGCTAGCGGGGCGCCCGCCAATGAGCAGTTCTTC
TRBJ2-2 | TRBD2 | NA | TRBV7-8 | CASSLVPAGGPSTGELFF | TGTGCCAGCAGCTTAGTTCCAGCGGGGGGTCCGAGCACCGGGGAGCTGTTTTTT
TRBJ2-1 | TRBD2 | NA | TRBV18 | CASSPLRLAGRNNEQFF | TGTGCCAGCTCACCCCTCAGACTAGCGGGGAGGAACAATGAGCAGTTCTTC
TRBJ1-6 | TRBD1 | NA | TRBV6-8 | CASSPDDRAALCNSPLHF | TGTGCCAGCAGCCCCGACGACAGGGCGGCTTTATGCAATTCACCCCTCCACTTT
TRBJ1-4 | NA | few | TRBV13 | CASSRENEKLFF | TGTGCCAGCAGCAGAGAGAATGAAAAACTGTTTTTT
TRBJ1-3 | NA | NA | TRBV7-2 | CASSSLGDPGNTIYF | TGTGCCAGCAGCTCCTTGGGAGACCCTGGAAACACCATATATTTT
TRBJ2-7 | NA | NA | TRBV15 | CATSRESTETYEQYF | TGTGCCACCAGCAGAGAGTCGACAGAAACCTACGAGCAGTACTTC
TRBJ2-7 | TRBD1 | once | TRBV7-2 | CASSATGGRYEQYF | TGTGCCAGCAGCGCGACAGGGGGACGCTACGAGCAGTACTTC
TRBJ2-2 | TRBD1 | NA | TRBV7-2 | CASSFRQGRRTGELFF | TGTGCCAGCAGCTTCCGACAGGGGCGCAGGACCGGGGAGCTGTTTTTT
TRBJ2-3 | NA | few | TRBV7-2 | CASSLLGTTDTQYF | TGTGCCAGCAGCTTACTCGGGACCACAGATACGCAGTATTTT
TRBJ1-5 | NA | NA | TRBV4-1 | CASSQRYDSNQPQHF | TGCGCCAGCAGCCAACGGTACGATAGCAATCAGCCCCAGCATTTT
TRBJ1-1 | NA | NA | TRBV30 | CAWRGTPGAFF | TGTGCCTGGAGGGGGACACCGGGGGCTTTCTTT
TRBJ2-1 | NA | NA | TRBV7-9 | CASSPPRRFQPYNEQFF | TGTGCCAGCAGCCCCCCTCGCCGGTTCCAGCCTTACAATGAGCAGTTCTTC
TRBJ1-3 | NA | NA | TRBV19 | CASSSGFSGNTIYF | TGTGCCAGTAGTTCGGGATTCTCTGGAAACACCATATATTTT
TRBJ1-3 | NA | NA | TRBV7-2 | CASSQGRGVGNTIYF | TGTGCCAGCAGCCAGGGCCGGGGGGTTGGAAACACCATATATTTT
TRBJ2-7 | NA | NA | TRBV2 | CASSPGSSTEQYF | TGTGCCAGCAGCCCCGGGAGCTCCACCGAGCAGTACTTC
TRBJ1-2 | TRBD1 | NA | TRBV6-4 | CASSDSSQGARGYTF | TGTGCCAGCAGTGACTCGAGCCAGGGGGCGAGGGGCTACACCTTC